A selection of T cell receptor beta chains follows, all from one sample in a study of blood T cell repertoires in COVID-19. Clones were sequenced by immunoSEQ multiplex PCR, and TCRdb holds only the in-frame ones, with some missing. Of 450,000 or so clones listed, around 90% are singletons. What was sequenced was peripheral blood. Every receptor here comes from a man aged 18 to 35 with COVID-19, enrolled during active disease. The CDR3 runs from the conserved cysteine through the conserved F or W. The D gene is left open where the match is weak. Clone size is stated in some rows and not others, as once, few, many or a class when expanded.

TRBJ1-1,TRBD1,.,TRBV10-3,TGTGCCATCAGTGGGACAGGGACCCTCACTGAAGCTTTCTTT,CAISGTGTLTEAFF
TRBJ2-7,TRBD2,.,TRBV11-3,TGTGCCAGCAGCTTAGGACTAGCGGGAGTAGGCGAGCAGTACTTC,CASSLGLAGVGEQYF
TRBJ2-7,TRBD1,.,TRBV19,TGTGCCAGTTCCCGGACAGGTACCTACGAGCAGTACTTC,CASSRTGTYEQYF
TRBJ2-7,TRBD1,.,TRBV5-4,TGTGCCAGCAGCTTGGGGGGGACAGAGCTTTTGGAGCAGTACTTC,CASSLGGTELLEQYF
TRBJ1-1,TRBD1,.,TRBV5-1,TGCGCCAGCAGCATTACAGGGGGCGGAGGGACTGAAGCTTTCTTT,CASSITGGGGTEAFF
TRBJ2-3,TRBD2,.,TRBV10-1,TGCGCCAGCAGTGAGTCAGCGGGGTTAGATACGCAGTATTTT,CASSESAGLDTQYF
TRBJ2-3,TRBD2,.,TRBV3-1/TRBV3-2,TGTGCCAGCCAGAGTGGGCTAGCGGGGGCAGGCCCGCTCAGCACAGATACGCAGTATTTT,CASQSGLAGAGPLSTDTQYF
TRBJ2-1,TRBD1,.,TRBV27,TGTGCCAGCAGTATGGGACAGGGCTATGAGCAGTTCTTC,CASSMGQGYEQFF
TRBJ2-7,.,.,TRBV9,TGTGCCAGCAGCCCCGGCGGTGTCTACGAGCAGTACTTC,CASSPGGVYEQYF
TRBJ2-1,.,once,TRBV15,TGTGCCACCAAGCCACAGGCCAGCTCCTACAATGAGCAGTTCTTC,CATKPQASSYNEQFF
TRBJ2-3,.,.,TRBV3-1/TRBV3-2,TGTGCCAGCAGCCAAGATCTCCCTATCACAGATACGCAGTATTTT,CASSQDLPITDTQYF
TRBJ2-1,TRBD2,.,TRBV19,TGTGCCAGTAGCGGGGGGACCTACAATGAGCAGTTCTTC,CASSGGTYNEQFF
TRBJ2-7,TRBD1,.,TRBV19,TGTGCCAGTAGTGTCGGACAGGGAGACGAGCAGTACTTC,CASSVGQGDEQYF
TRBJ1-4,TRBD1,.,TRBV9,TGTGCCAGCAGCGCGGACAGGGGGTATGAAAAACTGTTTTTT,CASSADRGYEKLFF
TRBJ2-1,.,.,TRBV6-1,TGTGCCAGCAGTGAAGCCGTCCGGGGGGCCTATGAGCAGTTCTTC,CASSEAVRGAYEQFF
TRBJ1-5,.,.,TRBV5-1,TGCGCCAGCAGCTTGGGGGACTCCAGTGCCTCTCAGCCCCAGCATTTT,CASSLGDSSASQPQHF
TRBJ2-1,.,few,TRBV7-9,TGTGCCAGCAGATCCAGGAGGGCCGGGGAGCAGTTCTTC,CASRSRRAGEQFF
TRBJ2-7,TRBD2,.,TRBV5-4,TGTGCCAGCAGCCCTGCCGGGACTAGCGGGAGAGACGAGCAGTACTTC,CASSPAGTSGRDEQYF
TRBJ2-4,TRBD1,.,TRBV7-9,TGTGCCAGCAGCCGACAGGGGGCGAGCCCGAACATTCAGTACTTC,CASSRQGASPNIQYF
TRBJ2-3,.,.,TRBV27,TGTGCCAGCAGGGACTCCTTTGCTAGCACAGATACGCAGTATTTT,CASRDSFASTDTQYF
TRBJ2-1,.,.,TRBV6-6,TGTGCCAGCAGTCAACAGGGAAGCTCCTACAATGAGCAGTTCTTC,CASSQQGSSYNEQFF
TRBJ2-7,TRBD1,.,TRBV24-1,TGTGCCACCAGCGACGGGACAGGGGGAATTTACGAGCAGTACTTC,CATSDGTGGIYEQYF
TRBJ1-2,.,.,TRBV18,TGTGCCAGCTCACCAACAAATATGTATGGCTACACCTTC,CASSPTNMYGYTF
TRBJ1-4,.,.,TRBV10-1,TGCGCCAGCTGCCGGAGGGTGTTTTTT,CASCRRVFF
TRBJ2-5,.,once,TRBV11-2,TGTGCCAGCCAAAAACAAGAGACCCAGTACTTC,CASQKQETQYF
TRBJ1-1,TRBD1,.,TRBV6-5,TGTGCCAGCAGTCCTCTGACAGGGGTGAACACTGAAGCTTTCTTT,CASSPLTGVNTEAFF
TRBJ2-7,.,.,TRBV12-3/TRBV12-4,TGTGCCAGCAGTTTCGGGCGGGGTGGTGAGCAGTACTTC,CASSFGRGGEQYF
TRBJ2-5,TRBD1,.,TRBV7-9,TGTGCCAGCAGCTTAGGAGGGACAGGGGGCAAGGAGACCCAGTACTTC,CASSLGGTGGKETQYF
TRBJ2-3,.,.,TRBV18,TGTGCCAGCTCACCATCGGCGGGGGCCATACTAGATACGCAGTATTTT,CASSPSAGAILDTQYF
TRBJ2-1,.,.,TRBV5-1,TGCGCCAGCAGCTTTACGGGAGAGGTTGAGCAGTTCTTC,CASSFTGEVEQFF
TRBJ1-3,.,.,TRBV3-1/TRBV3-2,TGTGCCAGCAGCCAAGAGAAATTAACAGGGTTCCACACCATATATTTT,CASSQEKLTGFHTIYF
TRBJ2-5,TRBD2,.,TRBV7-8,TGTGCCAGCAGCTTAGCTCGTCGACTAGCGGGGCTCCAAGAGACCCAGTACTTC,CASSLARRLAGLQETQYF
TRBJ2-5,.,.,TRBV11-1,TGTGCCAGCAGCCCACTTATACGGACAGCCCAAGAGACCCAGTACTTC,CASSPLIRTAQETQYF
TRBJ2-3,.,.,TRBV5-4,TGTGCCAGCAGCCCCGGACTCACGAGCACAGATACGCAGTATTTT,CASSPGLTSTDTQYF
TRBJ2-7,TRBD2,.,TRBV5-4,TGTGCCAGCAGCTTGGGGAGCGGGGGGCTCTACGAGCAGTACTTC,CASSLGSGGLYEQYF
TRBJ2-7,TRBD1,.,TRBV13,TGTGCCACCGGGACAGGGGGTACCGAGCAGTACTTC,CATGTGGTEQYF
TRBJ2-2,.,.,TRBV18,TGTGCCAGCTCACCACCGCGGGGTGCGAACACCGGGGAGCTGTTTTTT,CASSPPRGANTGELFF
TRBJ1-4,TRBD1,.,TRBV6-5,TGTGCCAGCACCGACAGGGGCATAAGTGAAAAACTGTTTTTT,CASTDRGISEKLFF
TRBJ1-1,.,.,TRBV5-1,TGCGCCAGCAGCCCCCAGGGAGGTAACACTGAAGCTTTCTTT,CASSPQGGNTEAFF
TRBJ1-1,.,few,TRBV11-1,TGTGCCAGCAGCTTCGGGGTAGGGAAGACTGAAGCTTTCTTT,CASSFGVGKTEAFF
TRBJ1-2,TRBD1,.,TRBV12-3/TRBV12-4,TGTGCCAGCAGTTTAGAGGGGGCATATGGCTACACCTTC,CASSLEGAYGYTF
TRBJ2-7,.,.,TRBV27,TGTGCCAGCAGTTTAGAGGGCCCTCGGAGGGGATTCGCCTACGAGCAGTACTTC,CASSLEGPRRGFAYEQYF
TRBJ1-3,.,.,TRBV28,TGTGCCAGCAGTTCCCTTTGGGCCCGGGAGGGAAACACCATATATTTT,CASSSLWAREGNTIYF
TRBJ2-1,.,.,TRBV5-1,TGCGCCAGCAGCTTTCCGGGGGTCAATGAGCAGTTCTTC,CASSFPGVNEQFF
TRBJ1-5,TRBD1,.,TRBV15,TGTGCCACCAGCATAGACAGGGTCGACCTTTCCGGACGGAATCAGCCCCAGCATTTT,CATSIDRVDLSGRNQPQHF
TRBJ2-5,.,.,TRBV5-1,TGCGCCAGCAGCTTGGCCCGGGGAGAAAAAGAGACCCAGTACTTC,CASSLARGEKETQYF
TRBJ2-3,TRBD2,.,TRBV10-1,TGCGCCAGCAGTGACGCTAGCGGACGCACAGATACGCAGTATTTT,CASSDASGRTDTQYF
TRBJ2-7,TRBD2,.,TRBV6-4,TGTGCCAGCAGTGAAACCCGCGGGAGAAGGGGCGAGCAGTACTTC,CASSETRGRRGEQYF
TRBJ2-1,.,.,TRBV7-9,TGTGCCAGCAGCTTAGAGGGGTACAATGAAGAGCAGTTCTTC,CASSLEGYNEEQFF
TRBJ2-2,TRBD1,once,TRBV18,TGTGCCAGCTCACCGGGACAGGGGCTCGCCGGGGAGCTGTTTTTT,CASSPGQGLAGELFF
TRBJ2-7,.,.,TRBV2,TGTGCCAGCAGTCCAAAGGGGCCCCGGGACGAGCAGTACTTC,CASSPKGPRDEQYF
TRBJ2-7,.,.,TRBV5-6,TGTGCCAGCAGCCTCGGACACTACGAGCAGTACTTC,CASSLGHYEQYF
TRBJ2-2,.,.,TRBV21-1,TGTGCCAGCAGCAATTTGGCACCGGGAGCTGGCGGGGAGCTGTTTTTT,CASSNLAPGAGGELFF
TRBJ2-7,.,.,TRBV2,TGTGCCAGCAGTAGGGGCTACACCTACGAGCAGTACTTC,CASSRGYTYEQYF
TRBJ2-1,TRBD2,.,TRBV5-4,TGTGCCAGCAGCTTCGGACGGCGGGGGAATGAGCAGTTCTTC,CASSFGRRGNEQFF